The 7 T cell receptor beta chains given below trace back to one sample, sequenced in a study of T-cell memory formation after mild COVID-19. TCRdb processed the 5' RACE reads anew with MiXCR; each CDR3 protein has one entry. The sample shows under 450,000 distinct CDR3 sequences, around a fifth of them seen only once. The sample taken for sequencing was PBMCs or a T cell subset sorted from them (not recorded which). The receptors originated from a man between 18 and 29 years old who had mild COVID-19 (a few samples of this study predate the infection). Cell type and time point are not known.

The chain combines TRBV30 with TRBJ1-2; TRBD1 is a possible D gene (6 bases). Looked up from germline, CDR1 is GTSNPN and CDR2 is SVGIG (reference sequence). V gave up 0 bases and J gave up 14 bases, with 13 bases separating them. The CDR3 is 11 residues long. The CDR3 nucleotides are TGTGCCTGGAGTGTCAGGGGACGGCGGACCTTC. It is translated as CAWSVRGRRTF.

The sample holds a few counts of this clonotype. V usage is TRBV6-4 and J usage is TRBJ2-4, with a tentative D call TRBD2 (5 bases). CDR1 is MRHNA and CDR2 is SNTAGT in the germline V gene. The CDR3 is 13 amino acids. V was trimmed by 3 bases and J by 7 bases, leaving 10 bases between them. Here the CDR3 reads CASSEPRENIQYF. In DNA form, the CDR3 reads TGTGCCAGCAGTGAACCGAGGGAGAACATTCAGTACTTC.

The V and J genes are TRBV7-6 and TRBJ2-1; D gene uncertain. Between the trimmed V and J ends, which lost 5 bases and 0 bases, there was a span of 8 bases. CDR3 length equals 14 residues. The germline gives CDR1 SGHVS, CDR2 FNYEAQ. The CDR3 loop reads CASSLDGSYNEQFF. DNA for the CDR3: TGTGCCAGCAGCCTCGACGGCTCCTACAATGAGCAGTTCTTC.

This clonotype was detected only a few times. The chain uses TRBV12-3 or TRBV12-4 and TRBJ2-7; a weak D match, TRBD2 (6 bases). This CDR3 region has 15 residues. The V gene lost 0 bases and the J gene lost 5 bases, with 14 bases spanning the gap. For the CDR3, the DNA is TGTGCCAGCAGTTTAGCGGGACTGGAAGGGAACGAGCAGTACTTC. Translated: CASSLAGLEGNEQYF.

The chain uses TRBV6-2 or TRBV6-3 and TRBJ2-2, with a tentative D call TRBD2 (6 bases). From germline, CDR1 is MNHEY and CDR2 SVGEGT. The CDR3 consists of 14 residues. V was cut by 5 bases and J by 4 bases, with 11 bases left in between. CDR3 loop: CASSPYSGTGELFF. The CDR3 DNA reads as TGTGCCAGCAGTCCCTATAGCGGCACCGGGGAGCTGTTTTTT.

The genes are TRBV5-6 and TRBJ1-6; D is uncertain. Germline CDR1 and CDR2: SGHDT and YYEEEE. V lost 0 bases, J lost 6 bases, and 7 bases lay in between. The CDR3 is 14 residues long. DNA of the CDR3: TGTGCCAGCAGCTTGGAGGACCCTAATTCACCCCTCCACTTT. This sequence encodes CASSLEDPNSPLHF.

The chain uses TRBV7-8 and TRBJ2-2; 14 nucleotides align to TRBD2. After removal of 5 bases from V and 4 bases from J, the junction contained 9 bases not matched to a gene. The CDR3 contains 18 residues. The V gene's germline CDR1 is SGHVS and CDR2 FQNEAQ. The CDR3 bases are TGTGCCAGCAGCACCCCGACTAGCGGGGGGGGGAGCACCGGGGAGCTGTTTTTT. Translation gives CASSTPTSGGGSTGELFF.